This passage covers 23 T cell receptor beta chains from one sample sequenced in a study of cytomegalovirus exposure and HLA in healthy donors (dated by TCRdb to 2016 to 2017). Library preparation employed the immunoSEQ multiplex PCR assay. For the multiplex PCR, a mixture combining 60 forward primers for TCR Vbeta segments and 13 reverse primers for TCR Jbeta segments was used. Here the immuneACCESS table is served through TCRdb, limited to in-frame sequences with V and J called. Missing clones are a known gap in these copies; in checked studies unresolved V genes cover under half, and the rest lacks a known reason. The sample table lists 150,000 to 170,000 clones, 79% of them with a count of one. About 8.3% of the sample comes from the top ten. Sequencing input: PBMCs. Receptor source: a man aged 30-40 years in good health and CMV-seropositive.

V usage is TRBV2 and J usage is TRBJ2-7, with a tentative D call TRBD1 (6 bases). V lost 6 bases, J lost 4 bases, and 13 bases lay in between. CDR1 and CDR2 (germline): SNHLY, FYNNEI. This CDR3 has 13 amino acids. CDR3 nucleotide sequence: TGTGCCAGCAGACCAGGGGTAAGGTACGAGCAGTACTTC. This codes for CASRPGVRYEQYF.

The gene calls are TRBV11-2 and TRBJ2-5; D is possibly TRBD1 (5 bases). Trimming removed 2 bases at V and 0 bases at J, with 7 bases between. The CDR3 has 14 amino acids. Germline-derived CDR1 and CDR2 are SGHAT and FQNNGV. The CDR3 protein is CASSLFRDQETQYF. In DNA, the CDR3 is TGTGCCAGCAGCTTATTCAGGGACCAAGAGACCCAGTACTTC.

This chain joins TRBV10-3 and TRBJ1-1; D ambiguous. CDR1 is ENHRY and CDR2 is SYGVKD in the germline V gene. V lost 3 bases, J lost 1 base, and 12 bases lay in between. CDR3 length equals 15 residues. The CDR3, as DNA: TGTGCCATCAGTGAAAATCTGGGGAGGAACACTGAAGCTTTCTTT. This translates into CAISENLGRNTEAFF.

The chain is built from TRBV5-1 and TRBJ2-3; 9 nucleotides align to TRBD2. The CDR3 length is 15 residues. Trimming at V came to 4 bases and at J to 4 bases, leaving 7 bases not matched to a gene. Germline V CDR1 and CDR2: SGHRS, YFSETQ. CDR3 in amino acids: CASSLAGGPSDTQYF. Written as DNA, the CDR3 is TGCGCCAGCAGCCTCGCGGGAGGGCCGTCAGATACGCAGTATTTT.

The chain couples TRBV5-4 to TRBJ2-7, with 7 positions matching TRBD2. Germline V gene sequence: CDR1 SGHNT, CDR2 YYREEE (reference sequence). V dropped 1 base and J dropped 4; count of bases not matched to a gene: 8. There are 15 residues in the CDR3. The CDR3 DNA is TGTGCCAGCAGCTTGCGGGTAGCGGGTATTTACGAGCAGTACTTC. Translating it yields CASSLRVAGIYEQYF.

The chain has TRBV9 and TRBJ2-7, with 12 bases matching TRBD2. The V gene's germline CDR1 is SGDLS and CDR2 YYNGEE. The CDR3 length is 15 residues. The V segment lost 0 bases and the J segment 5 bases; nucleotides outside the gene matches: 3. DNA of the CDR3: TGTGCCAGCAGCGTAGGTCCTAGCGGGGGGGACGAGCAGTACTTC. Protein product: CASSVGPSGGDEQYF.

The chain couples TRBV10-3 to TRBJ2-5; TRBD1 might be the D (6 bases). CDR3 size: 13 residues. V lost 4 bases to trimming and J lost 2 bases, with 8 bases between them. Germline CDR1 ENHRY, CDR2 SYGVKD. CDR3 DNA sequence: TGTGCCATCAGTGGGACAGCACAAGAGACCCAGTACTTC. Translated, it gives CAISGTAQETQYF.

This clone has only one observation. The chain joins TRBV7-8 to TRBJ2-7, with 11 positions matching TRBD2. Germline-derived CDR1 and CDR2 are SGHVS and FQNEAQ. V trimming: 3 bases; J trimming: 0 bases; junction bases outside the gene matches: 7. CDR3 length equals 17 residues. The CDR3 nucleotides are TGTGCCAGCAGCTTGGCTAGCGGGAGGACGATCTCCTACGAGCAGTACTTC. This gives the protein CASSLASGRTISYEQYF.

This clone was counted only a few times. The chain is built from TRBV5-1 and TRBJ1-2; D not certain. The CDR3 length is 15 residues. V lost 0 bases and J 3 bases, leaving 12 bases between the germline ends. CDR1 and CDR2 (germline): SGHRS, YFSETQ. The CDR3 sequence: CASSLGPAEDYGYTF. In nucleotides, the CDR3 is TGCGCCAGCAGCTTGGGACCAGCCGAGGACTATGGCTACACCTTC. The complete variable domain, with remaining parts taken from reference TRBV5-1 and TRBJ1-2, reads KAGVTQTPRYLIKTRGQQVTLSCSPISGHRSVSWYQQTPGQGLQFLFEYFSETQRNKGNFPGRFSGRQFSNSRSEMNVSTLELGDSALYLCASSLGPAEDYGYTFGSGTRLTVV.

V gene TRBV27 combines with J gene TRBJ1-2; possibly TRBD1 for D (6 bases). Trimming cost V 4 bases and J 5 bases, with 23 bases left between them. The CDR3 has 17 amino acids. CDR1 and CDR2 (germline): MNHEY, SMNVEV (reference sequence). As DNA, the CDR3 is TGTGCCAGCAGTTCTTCAGGGGCCATCCCCCCCGTTTATGGCTACACCTTC. Amino acid sequence: CASSSSGAIPPVYGYTF.

This clone appeared a few times. This CDR3 is CASSADRGDQPQHF. The CDR3 DNA reads TGTGCCAGCAGCGCGGACAGGGGGGATCAGCCCCAGCATTTT. The chain uses TRBV7-8 and TRBJ1-5, with 10 bases identical to TRBD1. The CDR3 sequence is 14 residues long. Trimming cost V 5 bases and J 5 bases; bases outside gene matches: 3. CDR1 is SGHVS, CDR2 FQNEAQ, per germline.

The chain uses TRBV29-1 and TRBJ2-7; maybe TRBD2 (6 bases). Trimming left V 3 bases short and J 3 bases short, with 9 bases between. The V gene's germline CDR1 is SQVTM and CDR2 ANQGSEA. The CDR3 contains 12 residues. CDR3 sequence: CSVERDGYEQYF. CDR3 DNA sequence: TGCAGCGTTGAGCGGGATGGCTACGAGCAGTACTTC.

CDR3 DNA: TGCGCCAGCAGCCAAGATCGAGCAATTTACTATGGCTACACCTTC. This codes for CASSQDRAIYYGYTF. The rearrangement joins TRBV4-1 to TRBJ1-2, with D unclear. V shed 0 bases and J shed 3 bases, with 11 bases lying between them. There are 15 residues in the CDR3. CDR1 is MGHRA, CDR2 YSYEKL, per germline.

This clone has more than one count but fewer than ten. V and J are TRBV5-1 and TRBJ1-4, with D unclear. Germline V gene lookup returns CDR1 SGHRS and CDR2 YFSETQ. The ends were cut back, 0 bases at V and 8 bases at J, with 17 bases in the middle. The CDR3 spans 16 residues. CDR3 in amino acids: CASSLVSAGREEKLFF. The CDR3 nucleotides read TGCGCCAGCAGCTTGGTGTCGGCAGGACGGGAAGAAAAACTGTTTTTT.

This chain joins TRBV6-5 and TRBJ1-2; D unresolved. The CDR3 is 12 residues long. With 6 bases removed from V and 8 bases from J, the gap between germline ends came to 13 bases. The germline V gene encodes CDR1 MNHEY and CDR2 SVGAGI. CDR3 region: CASSTLNFGYTF. CDR3 in DNA: TGTGCCAGCAGCACCCTTAACTTCGGCTACACCTTC.

The chain couples TRBV6-4 to TRBJ1-6; 9 bases match TRBD1. The CDR3 consists of 15 residues. The germline CDR1 and CDR2 sequences are MRHNA and SNTAGT. V trimming: 6 bases; J trimming: 3 bases; junction bases outside the gene matches: 3. CDR3 nucleotide sequence: TGTGCCAGCAGGACAGGGGGTGGCTATAATTCACCCCTCCACTTT. This gives the protein CASRTGGGYNSPLHF.

The sample holds one count of this clone. The J gene is TRBJ1-5, the V gene TRBV19, with D maybe TRBD1 (5 bases). CDR1 is LNHDA, CDR2 SQIVND, per germline (reference sequence). This CDR3 has 15 residues. Trimming stripped 6 bases from V and 0 bases from J, with 12 bases between. The CDR3 DNA reads TGTGCCAGTAGGCAGGGCCCGCATAGCAATCAGCCCCAGCATTTT. This translates into CASRQGPHSNQPQHF.

The chain is built from TRBV27 and TRBJ2-2, with 15 bases fitting TRBD2. The CDR3 is 17 amino acids. V gave up 6 bases and J gave up 7 bases; unmatched junction bases: 9. Germline V gene lookup returns CDR1 MNHEY and CDR2 SMNVEV (reference sequence). The CDR3 coding sequence is TGTGCCAGCAGCTATGAATGGACTAGCGGGAGGGTCGGGGAGCTGTTTTTT. Translated: CASSYEWTSGRVGELFF.

The chain employs TRBV6-5 and TRBJ1-4; possibly TRBD1 for D (5 bases). Trimming removed 5 bases at V and 5 bases at J, with 15 bases between. In germline, CDR1 is MNHEY, CDR2 SVGAGI. The CDR3 spans 15 residues. Here the CDR3 reads CASSHQGSPNEKLFF. In nucleotides, the CDR3 is TGTGCCAGCAGTCACCAGGGAAGCCCCAATGAAAAACTGTTTTTT.

This clone has only a few counts. The chain links TRBV28 to TRBJ1-2; tentatively, D is TRBD1 (5 bases). Germline assignment: CDR1 MDHEN and CDR2 SYDVKM. The V gene lost 1 base and the J gene lost 4 bases, with 7 bases spanning the gap. This CDR3 has 13 residues. The DNA of the CDR3 is TGTGCCAGCAGTTTATCCAGGGCCTATGGCTACACCTTC. It codes for CASSLSRAYGYTF.

This rearrangement joins TRBV9 to TRBJ1-6, with 8 bases aligning to TRBD1. After removal of 3 bases from V and 6 bases from J, the junction contained 5 bases not matched to a gene. Germline assignment: CDR1 SGDLS and CDR2 YYNGEE. The CDR3 sequence is 15 residues long. This CDR3 reads CASSAMDRANSPLHF. The CDR3 bases are TGTGCCAGCAGCGCGATGGACAGGGCTAATTCACCCCTCCACTTT.

The chain links TRBV5-1 to TRBJ2-3; D possibly corresponds to TRBD2 (5 bases). The CDR3 totals 16 residues. CDR1 and CDR2 from the germline V gene are SGHRS and YFSETQ. V was cut by 2 bases and J by 0 bases, with 13 bases left in between. CDR3 residues: CASSLAAVTSTDTQYF. DNA of the CDR3: TGCGCCAGCAGCTTAGCGGCGGTAACTAGCACAGATACGCAGTATTTT.

The table lists this clone with a count of one. The rearrangement links TRBV29-1 to TRBJ2-7; 8 nucleotides agree with TRBD2. The trim removed 7 bases at V and 2 bases at J, leaving 4 bases unmatched. The CDR3 loop spans 12 amino acids. Germline lookup yields CDR1 SQVTM and CDR2 ANQGSEA. CDR3 sequence: CSGIAGPYEQYF. CDR3 coding DNA: TGCAGCGGAATAGCGGGGCCCTACGAGCAGTACTTC.